This T cell receptor (beta chain) was sequenced for a study of post-analysis software for immune sequencing data. Broader study findings: Elevated frequency relative to controls characterized about 5 TRBV segments in patients, TRBV5-6, TRBV5-1 and TRBV20-1 among them.

V was pared by 3 bases and J by 10 bases, with 8 bases of the junction left unmatched. Looked up from germline, CDR1 is MRHNA and CDR2 is SNTAGT. The CDR3 totals 15 residues. A note on this clonotype: Its specificity is unknown.

The TCR beta cDNA libraries carried unique molecular identifiers. TCRdb re-called the PCR reads with MiXCR, one entry per CDR3 protein. This table holds 800,000 to 950,000 distinct CDR3 sequences, approximately 50% found once. Specimen: blood. J is TRBJ1-6 and V is TRBV6-4, with 8 bases aligning to TRBD1. The sequence was collected from a girl aged 10 to 17 with multiple sclerosis. CDR3: CASSEIGQGGSPLHF. Here the CDR3 DNA reads TGTGCCAGCAGTGAAATAGGACAGGGAGGGTCACCCCTCCACTTT.